This TCR beta chain is from a study of cytomegalovirus exposure and HLA in healthy donors (dated by TCRdb to the late 2010s). At the level of the whole study: An earlier analysis of 587 of the donors reported about 250 Gb of sequence data and roughly 110 million unique TCR beta sequences from around 200 million T cells. The later analysis used no new phenotypic data to find candidate immune exposures, relying instead on TCR beta sequences and their occurrence across donors. Several DR-DQ haplotypes were treated as single units for association and clustering because of strong linkage in the cohort. All discovery cohort repertoires had been generated on a single sequencing platform. To study patterns of TCR occurrence, a later analysis re-analyzed previously published TCR beta repertoires from several hundred donors and added high-resolution HLA genotyping. The study aimed to test whether signatures of past pathogen exposure could be identified by cataloging public T cell receptors. Typing coverage differed by locus: A, B, C, DRB1 and DQB1 were typed in about 629-640 donors, DQA1 in 522, DPA1 in approximately 610, and DPB1 in 472. Both class I and class II loci were covered by HLA typing, at four-digit resolution. The study profiled the T cell repertoires of about 720 subjects by immunosequencing and related them to cytomegalovirus serostatus. Across about 380 genotyped donors of the cohort, an average of 235,054 unique TCR beta nucleotide sequences per donor were sequenced, and about a sixth of those sequences were non-productive. Besides the first cohort of under 700 subjects, a separate validation cohort made up of 120 different subjects was used. Of the approximately 370 genotyped donors, less than 85% were placed in the genetic ancestry cluster associated with self-reported Caucasian donors. A later genetic analysis used genome-wide SNP genotypes for about 60% of the 666 donors, treating that subset as a discovery cohort. The study combined high-throughput TCR immunosequencing, statistical association of individual TCRs with disease status, and machine learning to predict cytomegalovirus infection status. Alongside the repertoire data, information on donor age, sex, ethnicity and CMV serostatus was compiled. An early release covering about 600 HLA-typed donors comprised roughly 300 gigabases of sequencing data and around 80 million unique TCR sequences. An earlier analysis of about 620 of the donors applied high-throughput TCR beta sequencing to assess whether each TCR beta V gene segment acted as functional or pseudogenic. Beyond this particular receptor, the publication reports: Several of the top co-occurrence clusters appeared to be linked to parvovirus B19, influenza, CMV and Epstein-Barr virus, according to a later analysis. In an earlier analysis of approximately 590 of the donors, most TCR beta V segments appeared in productive rearrangements about 90% or about 30% of the time, broadly matching IMGT annotations. Cytomegalovirus status was reported to be diagnosed by the classifier with high specificity and sensitivity in both the original and validation cohorts. According to a later analysis, most CMV-associated TCR beta chains appeared to be HLA-restricted, and the HLA associations seemed to be driven largely by CMV exposure. In vitro tests confirmed that three of the cytomegalovirus-associated TCR beta chains recognize cytomegalovirus antigens. CMV serostatus was the only immune exposure information available for the cohort. The earlier analysis of approximately 560 of the donors excluded 15 to 20 rarely observed V segments, including chromosome 9 orphons, because counts were too low. While some public TCRs were present in many individuals, most TCR sequences turned up only very rarely across donors. A later analysis associated 15,000 to 20,000 TCR beta sequences with specific HLA alleles at a false discovery rate of 0.05. The study listed 150 to 200 TCR beta chains as associated with cytomegalovirus. Linkage disequilibrium might explain the correlated functional status among segregating V segments, but an unknown experimental factor could not be excluded. A later analysis found that TCR association rates varied across HLA loci, with DRB1 alleles showing the most associated TCRs and HLA-C alleles the fewest. The 87-base-pair reads could not distinguish some IMGT-functional V segments, including TRBV6-2 and TRBV6-3, so those segments were excluded. Because HLA typing was unavailable for some donors at each locus, only the typed subset was used in association tests. Strong co-occurrence of HLA alleles, especially DR and DQ, made assigning TCR associations to individual alleles difficult. A further reported finding was that TCR beta sequences accurately predicted the HLA-A and HLA-B alleles for most subjects in the first cohort. In a later analysis, HLA-associated TCR beta chains showed more clonal expansion and lower generation probabilities than non-associated chains that were equally common. It was suggested by the authors that the approach could potentially be generalized to other disease states and immunological phenotypes. The sequencing pipeline was judged likely to have produced a cluster of highly shared sequence variants as a technical artifact. The cohort was sequenced for TCR beta chains only, and without alpha or paired-chain data the features that could be detected were limited. A later genetic analysis associated a missense DCLRE1C variant with V-gene and J-gene trimming of TCR beta chains, and an independent cohort replicated the association. A later genetic analysis reported fewer N-insertions in productive TCRs among donors in an Asian-associated ancestry cluster than the approximately 700-donor mean. Sequencing depth was assumed to be roughly uniform across donors in the presence/absence analyses, though that assumption may not hold.

In the germline V gene, CDR1 corresponds to SNHLY and CDR2 to FYNNEI. The CDR3 covers 15 residues, taking in both the cysteine and the phenylalanine. The DNA shown is the 45-base CDR3, in frame from base 1. Trimming leaves V shorter by 1 base and J shorter by 5 bases, with the junction holding 5 bases beyond the gene matches. This clone has a handful of counts. Its cognate antigen has yet to be identified. No per-base quality is available; no much larger clone lies one base away. In total, approximately 690 healthy bone marrow donors made up the cohort. Cohort members were all nominally healthy when sampled, although unrecorded immune exposures were likely present. The donor tested CMV seropositive and was one of the 289 seropositive cohort members. Every donor gave a peripheral blood sample, and the peripheral blood mononuclear cells from that sample were used for TCR beta sequencing. Genomic DNA was extracted from the blood cell samples with the Qiagen DNeasy Blood Extraction Kit.

Library preparation used the immunoSEQ multiplex PCR assay. For the multiplex PCR, a mixture combining 60 forward primers for TCR Vbeta segments and 13 reverse primers for TCR Jbeta segments was used. Amplification of the CDR3 region of rearranged TCR beta genes was performed with a multiplex PCR assay on genomic DNA. On the Illumina HiSeq System, the amplified TCR beta libraries were sequenced as 87-base-pair reads. Under the source paper's analysis protocol: A later analysis tallied approximately 87 million unique TCR beta chains across the 666 repertoires, and some 10 million of those chains were shared by two or more donors. Raw reads were error-corrected and collapsed into unique sequences with a nearest-neighbor algorithm that merged closely related sequences to remove PCR and sequencing errors. Alignment of CDR3 sequences to IMGT reference sequences was used to assign V, D and J gene segments. For a sequence to be retained, at least a six-nucleotide match to both a V gene segment and a J gene segment was required. A rearrangement was called productive if the CDR3 had no stop codons and remained in frame with V and J, and every other rearrangement was called non-productive. CDR3 was defined by IMGT convention, running from the second conserved V-encoded cysteine to the conserved J-encoded phenylalanine. In an earlier analysis of around 600 of the donors, sequences lacking an unambiguous match to a single V gene segment were excluded. An earlier analysis of a few hundred of the donors classified V segments as functional when productive rearrangements were above 56.7% and as segregating when the standard deviation between donors was above 5%. A statistical classification framework was built for diagnosing cytomegalovirus status from the catalog of TCR beta chain sequences. V and J gene assignment, in a later analysis, came from comparing TCR nucleotide sequences with IMGT/GENE-DB human TR gene sequences. A later analysis assigned CDR3 sequences and most-parsimonious VDJ recombination scenarios with the TCRdist pipeline. In a later analysis, each TCR beta chain was defined by its CDR3 amino acid sequence together with its V-gene family, and reads without a unique V-gene family were excluded. In a later analysis, 450 to 600 highly shared, low-generation-probability nucleotide sequences were removed to address suspected cross-contamination and a sequencing artifact. A later analysis calculated a clonal expansion index for each public chain from normalized within-repertoire ranks of inferred template counts. A later analysis computed generation probabilities with a VDJ recombination model fitted to out-of-frame rearrangements, and checked the results against IGoR. A later analysis scored TCR-TCR, TCR-HLA and TCR-CMV co-occurrence with hypergeometric tests, applying a repertoire-size bias correction to TCR pairs. To estimate false discovery rates, a later analysis permuted the HLA or CMV assignments 20 times. A later analysis grouped co-occurring TCRs with DBSCAN, adding TCRdist sequence similarity when clustering within HLA-allele-positive subsets. Co-occurrence clustering excluded repertoires with fewer than 30,000 or more than 120,000 public chains, plus five with anomalous nucleotide sharing. The table was pulled from immuneACCESS by TCRdb, which kept in-frame rearrangements only. Such tables lose some clones; where checked, under half of the loss comes from unresolved V genes, and the rest has no known cause. D and trimming come from the DNA, and the V and J calls and clone size come from that table. Across this sample there are fewer than 120,000 clones, with approximately 79% seen only once. 6.2% of the sample belongs to the ten largest clones.

The source of this sequence is a man under 40 in good health and CMV-seropositive. The chain is encoded by TRBV2 joined to TRBJ1-5; TRBD1 fits 7 bases in the junction. The sequenced sample was PBMCs. The encoded CDR3 is CASSEEGASYQPQHF. The nucleotide sequence reads TGTGCCAGCAGTGAAGAGGGGGCCAGCTATCAGCCCCAGCATTTT.